This is a list of T cell receptor beta chains from one sample in a study of cytomegalovirus exposure and HLA in healthy donors. This table comes from immunoSEQ multiplex PCR, and its TCRdb copy is limited to in-frame clones, with some not included. The sample carries about 200,000 clones, roughly 84% recorded once. Material for sequencing was PBMCs. The receptors stem from a woman aged 25-40 years in good health and CMV-seropositive. CDR3s include the opening cysteine and the closing phenylalanine or tryptophan. The D gene is left open where the match is weak. Size is stated for part of the rows, as once, few or many counts, or as a class when the clone is expanded.

v_gene: TRBV29-1
abundance: once
j_gene: TRBJ1-1
d_gene: TRBD1
CDR3nt: TGCAGCGGAGGACAGGGTCTGAACACTGAAGCTTTCTTT
CDR3aa: CSGGQGLNTEAFF

v_gene: TRBV30
abundance: -
j_gene: TRBJ2-7
d_gene: TRBD2
CDR3nt: TGTGCCTGGAGTGACGGTCGGGGGGTTGAGAAGTACTTC
CDR3aa: CAWSDGRGVEKYF

v_gene: TRBV2
abundance: -
j_gene: TRBJ2-5
d_gene: TRBD2
CDR3nt: TGTGCCAGCAGTACGACTAGCGGGACCGGTCAGACCCAGTACTTC
CDR3aa: CASSTTSGTGQTQYF

v_gene: TRBV19
abundance: -
j_gene: TRBJ1-2
d_gene: TRBD1
CDR3nt: TGTGCCAGTAGCGCCCTGGGGACAGTGATTAACTATGGCTACACCTTC
CDR3aa: CASSALGTVINYGYTF

v_gene: TRBV27
abundance: -
j_gene: TRBJ2-3
d_gene: -
CDR3nt: TGTGCCAGCAGTTTTCTAGCTACAGATACGCAGTATTTT
CDR3aa: CASSFLATDTQYF

v_gene: TRBV19
abundance: -
j_gene: TRBJ2-7
d_gene: -
CDR3nt: TGTGCCAGTAGTATAGGTAGTACCTACGAGCAGTACTTC
CDR3aa: CASSIGSTYEQYF

v_gene: TRBV27
abundance: once
j_gene: TRBJ1-2
d_gene: -
CDR3nt: TGTGCCAGCAGACCGACAGGAGATTTCTATGGCTACACCTTC
CDR3aa: CASRPTGDFYGYTF

v_gene: TRBV6-1
abundance: few
j_gene: TRBJ2-7
d_gene: TRBD1
CDR3nt: TGTGCCAGCGAGTGGCGACAGGGTATGATGGAGCAGTACTTC
CDR3aa: CASEWRQGMMEQYF

v_gene: TRBV7-8
abundance: -
j_gene: TRBJ2-2
d_gene: TRBD2
CDR3nt: TGTGCCAGCAGGCAAAAGACTAGCGGGGCCGGGGAGCTGTTTTTT
CDR3aa: CASRQKTSGAGELFF

v_gene: TRBV19
abundance: -
j_gene: TRBJ1-5
d_gene: TRBD1
CDR3nt: TGTGCCAGTAGTACAGGGGGTTTTCGCAATCAGCCCCAGCATTTT
CDR3aa: CASSTGGFRNQPQHF

v_gene: TRBV9
abundance: -
j_gene: TRBJ2-7
d_gene: -
CDR3nt: TGTGCCAGCAGCGTAGACAGGGCCCACGAGCAGTACTTC
CDR3aa: CASSVDRAHEQYF

v_gene: TRBV10-3
abundance: -
j_gene: TRBJ1-5
d_gene: -
CDR3nt: TGTGCCATCAGTGAGTCAAATCTGCCCCAGCATTTT
CDR3aa: CAISESNLPQHF

v_gene: TRBV11-3
abundance: -
j_gene: TRBJ2-3
d_gene: -
CDR3nt: TGTGCCAGCAGCCCTTCCTCGACAGATACGCAGTATTTT
CDR3aa: CASSPSSTDTQYF

v_gene: TRBV5-4
abundance: once
j_gene: TRBJ2-5
d_gene: -
CDR3nt: TGTGCCAGCAGCTTGGCCGGCGGAGTCTCCTACACGGAGACCCAGTACTTC
CDR3aa: CASSLAGGVSYTETQYF

v_gene: TRBV27
abundance: -
j_gene: TRBJ2-7
d_gene: TRBD1
CDR3nt: TGTGCCAGCAGCCGACAGGGGGCCTCCTACGAGCAGTACTTC
CDR3aa: CASSRQGASYEQYF

v_gene: TRBV27
abundance: -
j_gene: TRBJ1-2
d_gene: -
CDR3nt: TGTGCCAGCAGTCCTGGACAGACCAGACAGGGCTACACCTTC
CDR3aa: CASSPGQTRQGYTF

v_gene: TRBV27
abundance: -
j_gene: TRBJ1-1
d_gene: -
CDR3nt: TGTGCCAGCAGTAGCCTTACGGGAACGAACACTGAAGCTTTCTTT
CDR3aa: CASSSLTGTNTEAFF

v_gene: TRBV7-9
abundance: -
j_gene: TRBJ2-1
d_gene: -
CDR3nt: TGTGCCAGCAGCTTCGACAGTTACAATGAGCAGTTCTTC
CDR3aa: CASSFDSYNEQFF

v_gene: TRBV19
abundance: -
j_gene: TRBJ2-2
d_gene: -
CDR3nt: TGTGCCAGTAGTCTTCGTAACGGGGAGCTGTTTTTT
CDR3aa: CASSLRNGELFF

v_gene: TRBV5-6
abundance: -
j_gene: TRBJ2-1
d_gene: -
CDR3nt: TGTGCCAGCAGCTATGATATAGCGGTAAGCTCCTACAATGAGCAGTTCTTC
CDR3aa: CASSYDIAVSSYNEQFF

v_gene: TRBV9
abundance: -
j_gene: TRBJ1-1
d_gene: TRBD1
CDR3nt: TGTGCCAGCAGCGAGACAGGGGACATGAACACTGAAGCTTTCTTT
CDR3aa: CASSETGDMNTEAFF

v_gene: TRBV25-1
abundance: few
j_gene: TRBJ2-7
d_gene: -
CDR3nt: TGTGCCAGCAGCAAAATCGGAGCCCGCTACGAGCAGTACTTC
CDR3aa: CASSKIGARYEQYF

v_gene: TRBV6-4
abundance: -
j_gene: TRBJ2-1
d_gene: TRBD1
CDR3nt: TGTGCCAGCAGTGAGGGGACAGGAGGGTATGAGCAGTTCTTC
CDR3aa: CASSEGTGGYEQFF

v_gene: TRBV25-1
abundance: -
j_gene: TRBJ1-4
d_gene: -
CDR3nt: TGTGCCAGCAGTGGGGCTTTTGGGGGCTGGGAAAAACTGTTTTTT
CDR3aa: CASSGAFGGWEKLFF

v_gene: TRBV6-1
abundance: -
j_gene: TRBJ1-1
d_gene: -
CDR3nt: TGTGCCAGCAGCGAAAGAGGGAGTGAAGCTTTCTTT
CDR3aa: CASSERGSEAFF

v_gene: TRBV5-1
abundance: -
j_gene: TRBJ2-6
d_gene: -
CDR3nt: TGCGCCAGCAGCGGACAGTTTGGGGCCAACGTCCTGACTTTC
CDR3aa: CASSGQFGANVLTF

v_gene: TRBV15
abundance: -
j_gene: TRBJ2-7
d_gene: -
CDR3nt: TGTGCCACCAGCAACCTCGGAGGCGCCTACGAGCAGTACTTC
CDR3aa: CATSNLGGAYEQYF

v_gene: TRBV28
abundance: -
j_gene: TRBJ1-1
d_gene: -
CDR3nt: TGTGCCAGCACCCCCGGAGATCTTCGAGGTGTAGCTGAAGCTTTCTTT
CDR3aa: CASTPGDLRGVAEAFF

v_gene: TRBV15
abundance: -
j_gene: TRBJ2-7
d_gene: TRBD2
CDR3nt: TGTGCCACCAGCAGAGATCCGCCGAGCCTAGCGGAATCCTACGAGCAGTACTTC
CDR3aa: CATSRDPPSLAESYEQYF

v_gene: TRBV5-1
abundance: -
j_gene: TRBJ2-2
d_gene: TRBD1
CDR3nt: TGCGCCAGCAGCGAGACAGGGGATGCGTCCACCGGGGAGCTGTTTTTT
CDR3aa: CASSETGDASTGELFF

v_gene: TRBV4-2
abundance: -
j_gene: TRBJ1-2
d_gene: -
CDR3nt: TGTGCCAGCAGCCAAGGACTTTTCGGCTACACCTTC
CDR3aa: CASSQGLFGYTF

v_gene: TRBV9
abundance: -
j_gene: TRBJ1-2
d_gene: TRBD1
CDR3nt: TGTGCCAGCAGCGTAGGAGGGTTCGGGACAGGGGGCGCTAACTATGGCTACACCTTC
CDR3aa: CASSVGGFGTGGANYGYTF

v_gene: TRBV29-1
abundance: -
j_gene: TRBJ2-1
d_gene: -
CDR3nt: TGCAGCGCCGTTGAGGGTATATTCAATGAGCAGTTCTTC
CDR3aa: CSAVEGIFNEQFF

v_gene: TRBV10-3
abundance: -
j_gene: TRBJ2-7
d_gene: -
CDR3nt: TGTGCCATCAGTGAGTCGACTCCCTCCTACGAGCAGTACTTC
CDR3aa: CAISESTPSYEQYF

v_gene: TRBV15
abundance: -
j_gene: TRBJ2-1
d_gene: TRBD2
CDR3nt: TGTGCCACCAGCAGAGAGGGGGGGTTTGAGGGTGGCGTCCGTAGGGAGCAGTTCTTC
CDR3aa: CATSREGGFEGGVRREQFF

v_gene: TRBV6-6
abundance: -
j_gene: TRBJ1-1
d_gene: TRBD1
CDR3nt: TGTGCCAGCAGAACCGGACAGGGGAAAGCTTTCTTT
CDR3aa: CASRTGQGKAFF

v_gene: TRBV2
abundance: -
j_gene: TRBJ2-7
d_gene: TRBD1
CDR3nt: TGTGCCAGTTTTTCGACAGGGGGAAGTGCCTACGAGCAGTACTTC
CDR3aa: CASFSTGGSAYEQYF

v_gene: TRBV6-6
abundance: -
j_gene: TRBJ2-1
d_gene: TRBD1
CDR3nt: TGTGCCAGCAGTCAACCAGGGGGCGCAATTACCAATGAGCAGTTCTTC
CDR3aa: CASSQPGGAITNEQFF

v_gene: TRBV28
abundance: -
j_gene: TRBJ1-2
d_gene: -
CDR3nt: TGTGCCAGTACAGGACAACCCTACTATGGCTACACCTTC
CDR3aa: CASTGQPYYGYTF

v_gene: TRBV7-7
abundance: -
j_gene: TRBJ2-1
d_gene: TRBD2
CDR3nt: TGTGCTAGCAGCCCCAGCGGGGCCAATGAGCAGTTCTTC
CDR3aa: CASSPSGANEQFF

v_gene: TRBV5-1
abundance: -
j_gene: TRBJ2-1
d_gene: TRBD2
CDR3nt: TGCGCCAGCAGCTTGGGTGGGAGGGATCGCAATGAGCAGTTCTTC
CDR3aa: CASSLGGRDRNEQFF

v_gene: TRBV5-6
abundance: -
j_gene: TRBJ2-2
d_gene: -
CDR3nt: TGTGCCAGCAGCTCGCCTGAGGGACTTGGTGGCGGGGAGCTGTTTTTT
CDR3aa: CASSSPEGLGGGELFF

v_gene: TRBV6-6
abundance: -
j_gene: TRBJ1-1
d_gene: -
CDR3nt: TGTGCCAGCAGGACAGGCCCGGGGGGCACTGAAGCTTTCTTT
CDR3aa: CASRTGPGGTEAFF

v_gene: TRBV5-1
abundance: -
j_gene: TRBJ2-7
d_gene: -
CDR3nt: TGCGCCAGCAGCCCCCCCGAGACACAAAGGTACGAGCAGTACTTC
CDR3aa: CASSPPETQRYEQYF